This T cell receptor (beta chain) was found in a study of CD8 T cells in Susac syndrome. An input of about 0.5 to 1 ug of RNA was subjected to reverse transcription using random hexamers. TCRdb reprocessed the immunoSEQ multiplex PCR reads with MiXCR, giving one entry per CDR3 protein. The sample lists approximately 300,000 distinct CDR3 sequences; 70% to 90% were seen once. The sequenced target, TCR beta, came from blood CD8+ and CD4+ T cells. In the multiple sclerosis control group, patients were treatment-naive and had stable or active relapsing-remitting disease. Bulk CD8+ and CD4+ cells came from magnetic negative isolation; CD8+ TEMRA by FACS. Trimming cost V 0 bases and J 4 bases, with 9 bases left between them. The CDR3 is 14 residues long. Germline lookup yields CDR1 SGHTA and CDR2 FQGTGA.

Sequenced: CD8+ T cells from PBMCs. The rearrangement uses TRBV7-3 and TRBJ1-2, with no clear D. This clonotype originated in a human donor with multiple sclerosis. The CDR3 sequence is CASSLTAYSYGYTF. Here the CDR3 DNA reads TGTGCCAGCAGCTTAACGGCTTACAGCTATGGCTACACCTTC.